This TCR beta chain was observed in a study of shared clonotypes between healthy human individuals. Study at large: Samples came from a couple of female and a few male donors aged 18 to 49.

Germline V CDR1 and CDR2: SGDLS, YYNGEE. Trimming removed 4 bases from V and 7 bases from J; junction bases left unmatched: 14. The CDR3 consists of 16 residues. Comment on this clone: Antigen: not known.

The repertoire was sequenced with immunoSEQ multiplex PCR; TCRdb's copy has only in-frame clones and lacks some. The table shows 760,000 or so clones, with just over 95% occurring only once. Broader study findings: There were few donors, and this limited the genetic and exposure-history diversity represented.

Naive CD8 populations comprised CD45RO-negative cells positively selected for CCR7, excluding terminally differentiated effector memory CD45RA+ cells. Donors had no recently reported acute infections or vaccinations and were HIV-negative. Sequencing was performed on naive CD8+ T cells sorted from blood. V usage is TRBV9 and J usage is TRBJ2-7; 10 bases fit TRBD2. This TCR came from a man aged 30-40 years in good health. The CDR3 region has the DNA TGTGCCAGCAGCCCTCGCGTGATAGCGGGAGGCTCGGAGCAGTACTTC. Protein product: CASSPRVIAGGSEQYF.